This T cell receptor beta chain came from a study of lymphopenia after photon versus proton radiotherapy. Study-wide results and limits: Under photons, naive T cells and diversity fell while effector/memory populations rose.

Profiling relied on immunoSEQ multiplex PCR, and the TCRdb table lists in-frame clones only, not all of them. The top ten hold less than 35% of the sample, which has roughly 53,000 clones, around 83% seen once. V was pared by 0 bases and J by 4 bases, with 9 bases of the junction left unmatched. This CDR3 is built from 17 residues. The V gene's germline CDR1 is LGHNA and CDR2 YSLEER. Concerning this clone: Its target is unknown.

This specimen was peripheral blood, taken from a patient treated with photon-based radiotherapy. This TCR derives from a man in his forties or fifties with gastric cancer. The V call is TRBV4-3, the J call TRBJ2-5; TRBD2 matches at 9 bases. The CDR3 nucleotides read TGCGCCAGCAGCCAAGATAGTCCATGGCGGGAGGGAGAGACCCAGTACTTC. Residues: CASSQDSPWREGETQYF.